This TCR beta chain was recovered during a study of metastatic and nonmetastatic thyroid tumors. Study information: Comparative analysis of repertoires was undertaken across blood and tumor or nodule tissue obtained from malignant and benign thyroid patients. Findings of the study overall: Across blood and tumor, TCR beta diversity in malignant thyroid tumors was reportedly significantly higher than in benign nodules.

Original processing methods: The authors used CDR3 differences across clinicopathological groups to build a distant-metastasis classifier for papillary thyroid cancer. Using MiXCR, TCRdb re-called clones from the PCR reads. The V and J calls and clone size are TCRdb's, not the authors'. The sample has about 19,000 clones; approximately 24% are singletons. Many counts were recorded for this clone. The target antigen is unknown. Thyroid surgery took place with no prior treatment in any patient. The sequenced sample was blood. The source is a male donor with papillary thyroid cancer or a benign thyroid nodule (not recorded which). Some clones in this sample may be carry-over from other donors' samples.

The CDR3 loop is CASSLLGPKLNTEAFF. For the CDR3, the DNA is TGTGCCAGCAGCTTATTAGGACCCAAGTTGAACACTGAAGCTTTCTTT. The J gene is TRBJ1-1, the V gene TRBV11-1; D ambiguous. CDR1 and CDR2 from the germline V gene are SGHAT and FQDESV (reference sequence). The CDR3 contains 16 residues. V lost 2 bases and J lost 0, with 13 bases in between.